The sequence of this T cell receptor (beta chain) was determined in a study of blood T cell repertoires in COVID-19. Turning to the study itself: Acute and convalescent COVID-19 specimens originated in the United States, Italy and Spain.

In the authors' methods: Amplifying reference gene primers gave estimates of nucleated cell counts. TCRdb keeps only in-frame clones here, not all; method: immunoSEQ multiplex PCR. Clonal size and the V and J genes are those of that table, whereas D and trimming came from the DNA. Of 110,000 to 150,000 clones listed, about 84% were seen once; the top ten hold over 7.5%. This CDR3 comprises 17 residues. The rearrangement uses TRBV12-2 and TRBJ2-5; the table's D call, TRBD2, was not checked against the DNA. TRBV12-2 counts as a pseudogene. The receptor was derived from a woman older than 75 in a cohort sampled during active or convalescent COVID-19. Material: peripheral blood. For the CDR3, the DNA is TGTGCAAGTCGCTTAGGTTCGAGAGCCCCCGTCCAAGAGACCCAGTACTTC. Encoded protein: CASRLGSRAPVQETQYF.